A selection of T cell receptor beta chains follows, all from one sample in a study of regulatory T cells in long-lasting Graves disease. A single record per CDR3 protein comes from TCRdb applying MiXCR to the multiplex PCR reads. The sample includes approximately 470,000 distinct CDR3 sequences, roughly 17% of them seen just once. These data also formed part of another study, on T cells in Graves' hyperthyroidism and ophthalmopathy.

Sequenced material: peripheral blood mononuclear cells (PBMCs), taken at new diagnosis, from a patient treated with antithyroid drugs. The receptor set was obtained from a man aged 40-49 years with Graves disease. CDR3s leave out the opening cysteine and the closing phenylalanine or tryptophan. Each record gives: V gene, clone size, J gene, CDR3 protein. Clone size, where shown, is once, few, many, or a class for clones that have expanded.

v_gene: TRBV3-1; abundance: NA; j_gene: TRBJ2-7; CDR3aa: ASSSKPGQVPPYEQY
v_gene: TRBV20-1; abundance: many; j_gene: NA; CDR3aa: SASPLDRGSEGTQY
v_gene: TRBV7-9; abundance: many; j_gene: TRBJ2-7; CDR3aa: ASSRLAGGYEQY
v_gene: TRBV28; abundance: many; j_gene: TRBJ2-7; CDR3aa: ASSLEGRGGYEQY
v_gene: TRBV10-2; abundance: NA; j_gene: TRBJ2-1; CDR3aa: ASRQGAYNEQF
v_gene: TRBV7-2; abundance: NA; j_gene: TRBJ1-2; CDR3aa: ASSLIGDGYT
v_gene: TRBV10-3; abundance: NA; j_gene: TRBJ1-1; CDR3aa: AISKQGYTEAF
v_gene: TRBV11-3; abundance: NA; j_gene: TRBJ1-3; CDR3aa: ASSLSRFGNTIY
v_gene: TRBV10-1; abundance: few; j_gene: TRBJ2-3; CDR3aa: ASSRGSLASQY
v_gene: TRBV29-1; abundance: NA; j_gene: TRBJ2-2; CDR3aa: SVEDHERTGELF
v_gene: TRBV12-3/TRBV12-4; abundance: many; j_gene: TRBJ1-2; CDR3aa: ASKLKGDNYGYT
v_gene: TRBV11-3; abundance: few; j_gene: TRBJ2-3; CDR3aa: ASSAHQLDTQY
v_gene: TRBV6-1; abundance: NA; j_gene: TRBJ2-1; CDR3aa: ASRISGSNYNEQF
v_gene: TRBV13; abundance: NA; j_gene: TRBJ1-3; CDR3aa: ASSQASSGNTIY
v_gene: TRBV19; abundance: NA; j_gene: TRBJ1-1; CDR3aa: ASSWQGGTEAF
v_gene: TRBV5-1; abundance: once; j_gene: TRBJ2-1; CDR3aa: ASSLVTSGRVNEQF
v_gene: TRBV2; abundance: few; j_gene: TRBJ1-4; CDR3aa: ASSGQGASGEKLF
v_gene: TRBV20-1; abundance: NA; j_gene: TRBJ2-7; CDR3aa: SARIRDRDSYEQY
v_gene: TRBV10-3; abundance: many; j_gene: TRBJ1-2; CDR3aa: AISQQGDGYT
v_gene: TRBV28; abundance: many; j_gene: TRBJ2-1; CDR3aa: ASSFESGAYNEQF
v_gene: TRBV4-2; abundance: many; j_gene: TRBJ2-5; CDR3aa: ASSQDPIVGVGQETQY
v_gene: TRBV28; abundance: many; j_gene: TRBJ2-5; CDR3aa: ASSPGTSYQETQY
v_gene: TRBV27; abundance: NA; j_gene: TRBJ2-7; CDR3aa: ASRGLAGGQYEQY
v_gene: TRBV28; abundance: NA; j_gene: TRBJ1-4; CDR3aa: ASLETQPRANEKLF
v_gene: TRBV27; abundance: many; j_gene: TRBJ1-5; CDR3aa: ASSSVGHHQPQH
v_gene: TRBV12-3/TRBV12-4; abundance: NA; j_gene: TRBJ1-2; CDR3aa: ASSLAGRQGESGGYT
v_gene: TRBV5-1; abundance: few; j_gene: TRBJ2-5; CDR3aa: ASSLGPMTRTSGETQY
v_gene: TRBV6-2/TRBV6-3; abundance: few; j_gene: TRBJ2-1; CDR3aa: ASCWRRTGAGNEQF
v_gene: TRBV27; abundance: many; j_gene: TRBJ2-5; CDR3aa: ASSSELGDETQY
v_gene: TRBV6-5; abundance: many; j_gene: TRBJ2-7; CDR3aa: ASSYLGTPSQY
v_gene: TRBV20-1; abundance: many; j_gene: TRBJ2-7; CDR3aa: SASGQRRTYEQY
v_gene: TRBV5-1; abundance: few; j_gene: TRBJ2-1; CDR3aa: ASSLMAGGQGEQF
v_gene: TRBV5-1; abundance: NA; j_gene: TRBJ2-2; CDR3aa: ASSLEIRAQLSTGELF
v_gene: TRBV28; abundance: many; j_gene: TRBJ2-2; CDR3aa: ASSLTGGSSSGELF
v_gene: TRBV12-3/TRBV12-4; abundance: many; j_gene: TRBJ2-3; CDR3aa: ASSTLMADTQY
v_gene: TRBV19; abundance: few; j_gene: TRBJ2-7; CDR3aa: ASSIDVTLGTWEQY